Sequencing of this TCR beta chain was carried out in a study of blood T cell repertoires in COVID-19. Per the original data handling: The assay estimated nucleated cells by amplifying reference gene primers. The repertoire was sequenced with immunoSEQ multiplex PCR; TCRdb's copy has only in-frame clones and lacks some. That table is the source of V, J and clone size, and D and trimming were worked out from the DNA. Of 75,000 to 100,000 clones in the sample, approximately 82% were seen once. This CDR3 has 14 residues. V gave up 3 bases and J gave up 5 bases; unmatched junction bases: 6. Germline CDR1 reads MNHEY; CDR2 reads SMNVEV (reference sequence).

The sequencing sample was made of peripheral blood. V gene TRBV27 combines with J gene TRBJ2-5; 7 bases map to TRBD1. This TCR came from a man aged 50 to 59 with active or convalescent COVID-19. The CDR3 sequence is CASSFSGTVETQYF. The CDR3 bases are TGTGCCAGCAGTTTCTCCGGGACAGTGGAGACCCAGTACTTC.